A single sample is the source of the 6 T cell receptor beta chains below, sequenced in a study of cytomegalovirus exposure and HLA in healthy donors. PCR primers comprised 60 Vbeta and 13 Jbeta primers. Data came from immunoSEQ multiplex PCR; TCRdb stores just in-frame clones and leaves some out. The profile covers around 110,000 clones, with less than 80% appearing a single time and roughly 8.6% taken by the ten largest. The sample was PBMCs. These receptors were obtained from a woman in her forties in good health and CMV-seropositive.

This clone was observed a few times. Other DNA sequences in this specimen translate into the identical CDR3. The chain employs TRBV5-4 and TRBJ2-7, with 8 nucleotides matching TRBD2. Germline CDR1 and CDR2: SGHNT and YYREEE (reference sequence). The CDR3 is 15 amino acids. V was pared by 0 bases and J by 1 base, with 3 bases of the junction left unmatched. The CDR3 bases are TGTGCCAGCAGCTTGGCGGCGGGAGGTTCCTACGAGCAGTACTTC. Its protein product is CASSLAAGGSYEQYF.

The V and J genes are TRBV6-5 and TRBJ1-1; D possibly corresponds to TRBD1 (5 bases). The CDR3 is made up of 15 amino acids. Germline assignment: CDR1 MNHEY and CDR2 SVGAGI. V was shortened by 7 bases and J by 3 bases, with 18 bases between the two germline ends. The CDR3 reads CASTEGQGGDTEAFF. DNA for the CDR3: TGTGCCAGCACCGAGGGGCAGGGAGGAGACACTGAAGCTTTCTTT.

This clone was counted only a few times. This chain joins TRBV20-1 and TRBJ2-7, with a tentative D call TRBD2 (5 bases). CDR1 DFQATT and CDR2 SNEGSKA come from the germline V gene (reference sequence). Trimming stripped 4 bases from V and 7 bases from J, with 11 bases between. This CDR3 contains 11 residues. The chain's CDR3 is CSATAWREQYF. Written as DNA, the CDR3 is TGCAGTGCTACCGCTTGGAGGGAGCAGTACTTC.

This rearrangement joins TRBV7-2 to TRBJ2-7, with TRBD2 matching over 7 bases. CDR1 and CDR2 (germline): SGHTA, FQGNSA. Trimming cost V 5 bases and J 2 bases; bases outside gene matches: 6. The CDR3 spans 14 residues. The CDR3 is CASSPASGTYEQYF. The CDR3 nucleotides read TGTGCCAGCAGCCCGGCTAGCGGCACCTACGAGCAGTACTTC.

The chain is built from TRBV7-6 and TRBJ2-7; perhaps TRBD2 as D (6 bases). The V end was cut by 5 bases, the J end by 6 bases, with 23 bases between. Looked up from germline, CDR1 is SGHVS and CDR2 is FNYEAQ. The CDR3 extends over 16 amino acids. The CDR3: CASSPRLVPDFGEQYF. The DNA of the CDR3 is TGTGCCAGCAGCCCGCGACTAGTTCCTGACTTCGGCGAGCAGTACTTC.

The chain links TRBV12-5 to TRBJ2-1; perhaps TRBD2 as D (6 bases). Per the germline V gene, CDR1 is LGHNT and CDR2 is FRNRAP. The V gene lost 5 bases and the J gene lost 6 bases, with 11 bases spanning the gap. The CDR3 runs 13 residues. The CDR3 sequence is CASGDGGSNEQFF. CDR3 DNA: TGTGCTAGTGGTGACGGGGGAAGCAATGAGCAGTTCTTC.